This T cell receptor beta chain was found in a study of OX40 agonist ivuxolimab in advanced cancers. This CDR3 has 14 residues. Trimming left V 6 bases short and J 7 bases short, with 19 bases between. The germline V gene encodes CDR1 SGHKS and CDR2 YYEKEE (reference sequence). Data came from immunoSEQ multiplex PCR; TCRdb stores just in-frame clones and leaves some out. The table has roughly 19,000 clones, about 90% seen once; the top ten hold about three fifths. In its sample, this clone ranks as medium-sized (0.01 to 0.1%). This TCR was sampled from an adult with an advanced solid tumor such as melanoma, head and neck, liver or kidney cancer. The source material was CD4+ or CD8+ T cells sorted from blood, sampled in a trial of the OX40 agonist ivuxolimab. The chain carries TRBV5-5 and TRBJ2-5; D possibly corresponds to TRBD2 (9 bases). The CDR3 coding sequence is TGTGCCAGCACCGATTCTAGCGGGACAGGGACCCAGTACTTC. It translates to CASTDSSGTGTQYF. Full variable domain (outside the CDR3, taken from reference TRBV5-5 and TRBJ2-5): DAGVTQSPTHLIKTRGQQVTLRCSPISGHKSVSWYQQVLGQGPQFIFQYYEKEERGRGNFPDRFSARQFPNYSSELNVNALLLGDSALYLCASTDSSGTGTQYFGPGTRLLVL.